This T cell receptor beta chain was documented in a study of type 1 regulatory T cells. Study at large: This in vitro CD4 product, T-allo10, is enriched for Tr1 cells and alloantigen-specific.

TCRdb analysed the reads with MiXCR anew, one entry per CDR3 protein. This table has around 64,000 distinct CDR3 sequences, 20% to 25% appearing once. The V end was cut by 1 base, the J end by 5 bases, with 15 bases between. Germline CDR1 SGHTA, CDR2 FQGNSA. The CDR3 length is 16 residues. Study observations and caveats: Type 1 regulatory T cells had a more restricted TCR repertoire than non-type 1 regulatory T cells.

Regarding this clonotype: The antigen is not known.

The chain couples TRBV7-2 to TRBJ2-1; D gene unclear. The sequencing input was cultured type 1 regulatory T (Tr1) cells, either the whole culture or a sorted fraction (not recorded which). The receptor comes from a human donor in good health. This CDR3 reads CASSLVPSRLDNEQFF. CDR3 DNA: TGTGCCAGCAGCTTAGTCCCTTCGCGACTCGACAATGAGCAGTTCTTC.